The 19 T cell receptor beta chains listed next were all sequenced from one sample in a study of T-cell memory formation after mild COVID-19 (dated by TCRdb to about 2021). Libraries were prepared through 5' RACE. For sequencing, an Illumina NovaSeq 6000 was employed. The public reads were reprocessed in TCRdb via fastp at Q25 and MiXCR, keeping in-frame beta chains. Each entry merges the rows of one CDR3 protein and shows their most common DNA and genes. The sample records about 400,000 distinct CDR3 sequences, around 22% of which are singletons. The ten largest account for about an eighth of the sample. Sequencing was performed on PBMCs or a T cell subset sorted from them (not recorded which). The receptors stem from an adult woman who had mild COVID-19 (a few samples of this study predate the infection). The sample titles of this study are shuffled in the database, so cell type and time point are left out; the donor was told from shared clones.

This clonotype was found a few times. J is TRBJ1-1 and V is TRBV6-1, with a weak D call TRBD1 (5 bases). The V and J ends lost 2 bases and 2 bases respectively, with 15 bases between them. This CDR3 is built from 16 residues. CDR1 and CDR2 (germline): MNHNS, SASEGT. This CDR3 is CASSEWGGRVNTEAFF. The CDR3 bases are TGTGCCAGCAGTGAATGGGGCGGCAGGGTCAACACTGAAGCTTTCTTT.

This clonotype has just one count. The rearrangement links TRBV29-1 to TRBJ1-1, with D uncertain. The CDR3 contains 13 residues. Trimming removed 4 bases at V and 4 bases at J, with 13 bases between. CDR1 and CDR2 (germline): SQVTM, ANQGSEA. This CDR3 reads CSVVGQMGTEAFF. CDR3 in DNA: TGCAGCGTTGTAGGTCAGATGGGCACTGAAGCTTTCTTT.

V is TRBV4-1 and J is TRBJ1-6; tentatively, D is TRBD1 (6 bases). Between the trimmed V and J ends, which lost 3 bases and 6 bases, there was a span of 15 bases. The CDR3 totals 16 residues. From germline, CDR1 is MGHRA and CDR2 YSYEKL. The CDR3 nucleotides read TGCGCCAGCAGCCAGGGAAGGGGGACCCTTAATTCACCCCTCCACTTT. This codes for CASSQGRGTLNSPLHF.

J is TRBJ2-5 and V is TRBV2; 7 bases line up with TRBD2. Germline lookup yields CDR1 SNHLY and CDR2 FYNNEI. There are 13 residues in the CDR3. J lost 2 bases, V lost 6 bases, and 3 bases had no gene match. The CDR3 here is CASRGGEQETQYF. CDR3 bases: TGTGCCAGCAGGGGAGGGGAGCAAGAGACCCAGTACTTC.

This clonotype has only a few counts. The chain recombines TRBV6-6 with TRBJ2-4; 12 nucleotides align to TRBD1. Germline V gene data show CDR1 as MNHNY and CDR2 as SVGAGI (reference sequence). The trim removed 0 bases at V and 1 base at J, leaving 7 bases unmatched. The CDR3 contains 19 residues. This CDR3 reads CASSYSTGQGATAKNIQYF. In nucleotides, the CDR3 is TGTGCCAGCAGTTACTCGACGGGACAGGGGGCCACTGCCAAAAACATTCAGTACTTC.

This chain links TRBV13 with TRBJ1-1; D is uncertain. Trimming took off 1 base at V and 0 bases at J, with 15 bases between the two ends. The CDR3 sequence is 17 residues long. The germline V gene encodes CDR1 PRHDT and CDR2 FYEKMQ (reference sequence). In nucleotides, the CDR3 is TGTGCCAGCAGCTTAGTTGGACGGTCCGACATGAACACTGAAGCTTTCTTT. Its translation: CASSLVGRSDMNTEAFF.

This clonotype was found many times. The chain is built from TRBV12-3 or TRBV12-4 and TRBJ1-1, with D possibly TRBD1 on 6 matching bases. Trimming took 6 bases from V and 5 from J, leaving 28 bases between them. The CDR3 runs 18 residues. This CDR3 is CASRHDRAQGSVWTEAFF. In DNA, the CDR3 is TGTGCCAGCAGACATGATCGGGCCCAGGGGAGTGTTTGGACTGAAGCTTTCTTT.

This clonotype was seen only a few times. CDR3 DNA sequence: TGTGCCAGCACCCTTGTGGCGACACCGGGGGGAACTACTAACTATGGCTACACCTTC. Translated, it gives CASTLVATPGGTTNYGYTF. The V and J genes are TRBV11-1 and TRBJ1-2; a possible D gene is TRBD1 (5 bases). This CDR3 region has 19 residues. Germline V gene data show CDR1 as SGHAT and CDR2 as FQDESV (reference sequence). The V end was cut by 7 bases, the J end by 0 bases, with 27 bases between.

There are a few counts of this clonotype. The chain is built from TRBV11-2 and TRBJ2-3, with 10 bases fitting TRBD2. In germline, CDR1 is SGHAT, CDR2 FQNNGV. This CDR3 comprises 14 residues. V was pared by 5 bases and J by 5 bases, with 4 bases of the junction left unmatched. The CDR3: CASSPTSGLDTQYF. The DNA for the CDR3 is TGTGCCAGCAGCCCGACTAGCGGGCTAGATACGCAGTATTTT.

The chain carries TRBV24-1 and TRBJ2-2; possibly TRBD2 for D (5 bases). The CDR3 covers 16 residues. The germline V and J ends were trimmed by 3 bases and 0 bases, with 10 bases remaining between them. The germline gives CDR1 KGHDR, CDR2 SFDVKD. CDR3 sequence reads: CATSDNRGANTGELFF. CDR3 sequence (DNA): TGTGCCACCAGTGATAACCGGGGAGCGAACACCGGGGAGCTGTTTTTT.

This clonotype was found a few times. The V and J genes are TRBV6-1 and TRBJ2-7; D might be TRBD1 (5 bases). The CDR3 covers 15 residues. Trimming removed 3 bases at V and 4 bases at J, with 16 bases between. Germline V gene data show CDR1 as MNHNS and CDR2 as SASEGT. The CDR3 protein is CASSEALSGWYEQYF. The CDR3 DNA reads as TGTGCCAGCAGTGAGGCGCTCTCAGGGTGGTACGAGCAGTACTTC.

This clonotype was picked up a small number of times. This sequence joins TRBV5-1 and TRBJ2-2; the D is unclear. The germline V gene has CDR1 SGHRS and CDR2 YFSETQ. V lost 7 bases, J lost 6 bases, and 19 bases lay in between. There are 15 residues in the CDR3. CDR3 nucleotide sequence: TGCGCCAGCGGCCCCCAACCCCCCCCCGCCGGGGAGCTGTTTTTT. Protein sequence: CASGPQPPPAGELFF.

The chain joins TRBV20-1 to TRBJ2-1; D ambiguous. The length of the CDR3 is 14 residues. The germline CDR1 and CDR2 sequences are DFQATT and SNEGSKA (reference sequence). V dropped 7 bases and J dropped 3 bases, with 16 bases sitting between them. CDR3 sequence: CSVKRPGSYNEQFF. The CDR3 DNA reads TGCAGTGTTAAACGACCCGGCAGCTACAATGAGCAGTTCTTC.

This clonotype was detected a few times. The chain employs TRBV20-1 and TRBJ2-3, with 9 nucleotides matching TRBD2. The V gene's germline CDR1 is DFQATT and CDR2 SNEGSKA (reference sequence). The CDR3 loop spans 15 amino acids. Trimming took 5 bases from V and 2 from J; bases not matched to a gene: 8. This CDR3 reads CSAFPLAGYTDTQYF. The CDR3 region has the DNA TGCAGTGCTTTCCCACTAGCGGGCTACACAGATACGCAGTATTTT.

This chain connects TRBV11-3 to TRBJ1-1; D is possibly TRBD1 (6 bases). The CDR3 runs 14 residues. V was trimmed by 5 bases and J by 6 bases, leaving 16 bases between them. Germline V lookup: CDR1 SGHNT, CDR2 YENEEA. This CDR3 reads CASSPEGGIAEAFF. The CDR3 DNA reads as TGTGCCAGCAGCCCAGAAGGGGGGATCGCTGAAGCTTTCTTT.

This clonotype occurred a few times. The CDR3 here is CASSRQGALVTEAFF. The CDR3 DNA reads TGTGCCAGCAGTCGACAGGGGGCTTTGGTAACTGAAGCTTTCTTT. This chain connects TRBV6-5 to TRBJ1-1, with 10 nucleotides matching TRBD1. The trim removed 5 bases at V and 5 bases at J, leaving 8 bases unmatched. Germline V gene sequence: CDR1 MNHEY, CDR2 SVGAGI. CDR3 length equals 15 residues.

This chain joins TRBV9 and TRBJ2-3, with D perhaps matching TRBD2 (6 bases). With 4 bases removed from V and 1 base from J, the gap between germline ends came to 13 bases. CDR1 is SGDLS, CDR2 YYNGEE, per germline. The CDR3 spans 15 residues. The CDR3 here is CASSRGLRRTDTQYF. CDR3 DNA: TGTGCCAGCAGCAGAGGACTACGACGCACAGATACGCAGTATTTT.

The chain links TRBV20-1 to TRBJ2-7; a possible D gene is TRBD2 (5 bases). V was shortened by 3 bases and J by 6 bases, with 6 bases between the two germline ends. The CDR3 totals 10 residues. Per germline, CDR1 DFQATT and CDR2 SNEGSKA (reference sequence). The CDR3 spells CSARGSEQYF. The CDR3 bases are TGCAGTGCTAGGGGGAGCGAGCAGTACTTC.

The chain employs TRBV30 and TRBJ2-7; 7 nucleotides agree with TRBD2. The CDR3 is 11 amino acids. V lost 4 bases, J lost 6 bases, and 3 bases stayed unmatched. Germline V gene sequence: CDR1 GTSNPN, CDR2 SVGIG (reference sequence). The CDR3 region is CAWTAGSEQYF. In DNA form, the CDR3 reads TGTGCCTGGACAGCGGGATCCGAGCAGTACTTC.